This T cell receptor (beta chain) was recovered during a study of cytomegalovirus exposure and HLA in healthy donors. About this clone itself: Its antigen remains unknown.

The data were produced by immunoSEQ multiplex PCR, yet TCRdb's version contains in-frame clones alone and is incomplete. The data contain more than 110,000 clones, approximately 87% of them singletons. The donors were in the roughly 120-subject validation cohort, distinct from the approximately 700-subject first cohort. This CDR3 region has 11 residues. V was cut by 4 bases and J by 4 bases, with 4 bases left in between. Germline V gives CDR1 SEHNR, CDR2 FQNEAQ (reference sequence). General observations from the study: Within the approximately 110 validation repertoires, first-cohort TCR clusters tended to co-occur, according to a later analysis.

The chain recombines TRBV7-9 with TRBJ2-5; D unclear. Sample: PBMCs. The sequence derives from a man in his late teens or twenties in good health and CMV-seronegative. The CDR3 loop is CASSSRETQYF. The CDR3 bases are TGTGCCAGCAGCTCGAGAGAGACCCAGTACTTC.